The 15 T cell receptor beta chains below all came from one sample that was sequenced in a study of blood T cell repertoires in COVID-19. TCRdb keeps only in-frame clones here, not all; method: immunoSEQ multiplex PCR. The sample includes about 130,000 clones, approximately 80% of them seen just once. Sample: peripheral blood. These receptors were taken from a woman of 80 years or more with acute or convalescent COVID-19.

CDR3 in amino acids: CASTPRGSLYNEQFF. In nucleotides, the CDR3 is TGTGCCAGCACCCCCCGCGGCAGTCTTTACAATGAGCAGTTCTTC. The rearrangement uses TRBV7-9 and TRBJ2-1; D gene uncertain. The CDR3 consists of 15 residues. Germline V gene sequence: CDR1 SEHNR, CDR2 FQNEAQ (reference sequence). Trimming pared 7 bases from V and 4 bases from J, leaving 17 bases between.

The chain has TRBV10-3 and TRBJ2-2; D perhaps matches TRBD2 (7 bases). V gave up 10 bases and J gave up 2 bases, with 11 bases separating them. Germline loops: CDR1 ENHRY, CDR2 SYGVKD. The CDR3 sequence is 13 residues long. CDR3 amino acids: CASGGTNTGELFF. In DNA form, the CDR3 reads TGTGCCAGCGGGGGCACAAACACCGGGGAGCTGTTTTTT.

This clone was detected only a few times. This chain joins TRBV5-6 and TRBJ1-1, with 7 bases aligning to TRBD1. The germline V gene encodes CDR1 SGHDT and CDR2 YYEEEE. The CDR3 has 15 amino acids. Trimming took 4 bases from V and 1 from J; bases not matched to a gene: 7. CDR3 sequence reads: CASSTGEPPNTEAFF. Here the CDR3 DNA reads TGTGCCAGCAGCACAGGGGAGCCCCCGAACACTGAAGCTTTCTTT.

The chain joins TRBV27 to TRBJ2-1, with a tentative D call TRBD1 (5 bases). V was pared by 10 bases and J by 5 bases, with 15 bases between. The CDR3 contains 13 residues. CDR1 and CDR2 from the germline V gene are MNHEY and SMNVEV (reference sequence). DNA of the CDR3: TGTGCCACTCAGGGCGGTTACGACAATGAGCAGTTCTTC. It translates to CATQGGYDNEQFF.

V gene TRBV5-6 combines with J gene TRBJ2-7; D gene uncertain. Deletions cut 0 bases from V and 4 bases from J, with 5 bases between. CDR1 and CDR2 from the germline V gene are SGHDT and YYEEEE. The CDR3 has 12 amino acids. The DNA of the CDR3 is TGTGCCAGCAGCTTGGACGGTTACGAGCAGTACTTC. Its translation: CASSLDGYEQYF.

The chain uses TRBV5-1 and TRBJ2-5; tentatively, D is TRBD1 (6 bases). Trimming stripped 5 bases from V and 1 base from J, with 12 bases between. In germline, CDR1 is SGHRS, CDR2 YFSETQ. The CDR3 contains 14 residues. CDR3 loop: CASRTGTPQETQYF. The CDR3 DNA follows: TGCGCCAGCAGGACCGGGACACCCCAAGAGACCCAGTACTTC.

This clone was seen a single time. The gene calls are TRBV7-8 and TRBJ1-4; tentative D call: TRBD1 (6 bases). V was clipped by 5 bases and J by 8 bases, with 21 bases between them. This CDR3 contains 16 residues. Germline CDR1 reads SGHVS; CDR2 reads FQNEAQ. The CDR3 loop is CASSPDMWTAGEKLFF. CDR3 nucleotide sequence: TGTGCCAGCAGCCCAGACATGTGGACAGCGGGGGAAAAACTGTTTTTT.

The rearrangement uses TRBV19 and TRBJ2-7; D gene unclear. This CDR3 spans 13 amino acids. The germline V gene has CDR1 LNHDA and CDR2 SQIVND (reference sequence). Deletions cut 1 base from V and 0 bases from J, with 4 bases between. The CDR3 sequence: CASSIGSSYEQYF. The CDR3 nucleotides read TGTGCCAGTAGTATAGGGAGCTCCTACGAGCAGTACTTC.

This rearrangement joins TRBV6-5 to TRBJ2-2; D may be TRBD2 (6 bases). The germline V and J ends were trimmed by 6 bases and 5 bases, with 16 bases remaining between them. The CDR3 runs 15 residues. Germline V gene sequence: CDR1 MNHEY, CDR2 SVGAGI. The CDR3 spells CASRARGFGTGELFF. CDR3 nucleotide sequence: TGTGCCAGCAGGGCGCGGGGCTTTGGGACCGGGGAGCTGTTTTTT.

The chain carries TRBV20-1 and TRBJ2-1; TRBD2 matches 7 bases. Per the germline V gene, CDR1 is DFQATT and CDR2 is SNEGSKA (reference sequence). With 6 bases clipped from V and 11 bases from J, the junction kept 7 bases outside the gene matches. The CDR3 spans 11 residues. As DNA, the CDR3 is TGCAGTGCCAGGACTAGGGGCCAGCAGTTCTTC. It is translated as CSARTRGQQFF.

This sequence joins TRBV3-1 (or the pseudogene TRBV3-2) and TRBJ1-1; 9 bases agree with TRBD1. Germline V CDR1 and CDR2: LGHDT, YNNKEL (reference sequence). J gave up 3 bases and V 5 bases, and 10 bases lay outside the gene matches. The CDR3 contains 16 residues. The CDR3 DNA follows: TGTGCCAGCAGCAGAGGGACAGGGAGGATAGACACTGAAGCTTTCTTT. Translated: CASSRGTGRIDTEAFF.

This chain joins TRBV29-1 and TRBJ1-1, with 8 bases identical to TRBD1. The V segment lost 8 bases and the J segment 2 bases; nucleotides outside the gene matches: 4. The CDR3 contains 12 residues. Germline V gene data show CDR1 as SQVTM and CDR2 as ANQGSEA. Written as DNA, the CDR3 is TGCAGCTATACAGGGGGTAACACTGAAGCTTTCTTT. Translating gives CSYTGGNTEAFF.

The chain employs TRBV6-1 and TRBJ1-4; TRBD1 agrees at 8 bases. CDR1 MNHNS and CDR2 SASEGT come from the germline V gene. This CDR3 has 16 residues. J gave up 5 bases and V 6 bases, and 11 bases lay outside the gene matches. CDR3 protein: CASSESRTGLNEKLFF. CDR3 sequence (DNA): TGTGCCAGCAGCGAAAGCCGGACAGGGTTAAATGAAAAACTGTTTTTT.

This rearrangement joins TRBV6-4 to TRBJ1-5; 9 bases agree with TRBD1. J lost 7 bases, V lost 5 bases, and 15 bases had no gene match. The CDR3 spans 17 residues. Per germline, CDR1 MRHNA and CDR2 SNTAGT. CDR3 protein: CASSNQRDREARQPQHF. CDR3 bases: TGTGCCAGCAGTAATCAACGGGACAGGGAAGCGAGACAGCCCCAGCATTTT.

The chain has TRBV7-3 and TRBJ1-1; D might be TRBD1 (6 bases). CDR1 and CDR2 from the germline V gene are SGHTA and FQGTGA. The CDR3 covers 15 residues. V lost 5 bases and J lost 4, with 17 bases in between. The CDR3 sequence is CASSLNGGAITEAFF. The CDR3, as DNA: TGTGCCAGCAGCCTAAATGGGGGGGCGATCACTGAAGCTTTCTTT.